A single T cell receptor beta chain is shown here with its context. This clonotype was picked up many times. Its antigen remains undetermined. Base quality data are lacking; no much larger clone is found one base away. The V and J ends are trimmed by 0 bases and 2 bases, leaving 17 bases between them. Based on the germline V gene (reference sequence), the CDR1 and CDR2 sequences are SEHNR and FQNEAQ. From the cysteine through the phenylalanine, the CDR3 covers 17 amino acids. Solely the CDR3 DNA is kept, with 51 bases framed from the first base. This entry comes from a study of CD8 T cells in ankylosing spondylitis (dated by TCRdb to the late 2010s). Broadly, across the study: The study profiled T cell receptor beta repertoires in healthy donors and ankylosing spondylitis patients to find disease-linked TCR variants. In total, the full study cohort was made up of about 99 healthy donors and 25 ankylosing spondylitis patients. Peripheral blood was sampled, and synovial fluid was also collected from ankylosing spondylitis patients. Here is what the overall study found, with its caveats: A CD8+ phenotype was shown by the disease-linked clones, which were found at relatively low frequencies in peripheral blood. A TCR beta motif made up of 7 to 9 highly homologous amino acid variants appeared to be characteristic of blood from ankylosing spondylitis patients. Significant enrichment of the disease-linked clones was reported in matched synovial fluid samples from ankylosing spondylitis patients. Some motif variants had previously been reported in the synovial fluid and blood of reactive arthritis patients, which suggests shared mechanisms of disease initiation.

The sample was run on an Illumina HiSeq 2500. Quantitative 5'-RACE with molecular barcodes was the method used to prepare the TCR beta libraries. As for how the authors treated the data: To identify disease-linked TCR variants, a new computational method was used, one built on a probabilistic model of VDJ rearrangement. TCRdb took the public reads, trimmed them with fastp at Q25, ran MiXCR for clone calling and kept in-frame beta chains. CDR3 protein duplicates are merged, each entry listing the most common genes and DNA. Here the V and J calls rest on TCRdb's processing, not on the authors' analysis. The sample data list roughly 97,000 distinct CDR3 sequences, and roughly 8.3% of these were observed just once. Together, the top ten hold approximately 9.9% of the sample.

The sequence is built from TRBV7-9 and TRBJ2-7; the D element might be TRBD1 or TRBD2, as each aligns at 5 bases. Sample: blood, either unsorted or a sorted T cell fraction (not recorded which). The TCR originated in a male donor with ankylosing spondylitis or in good health (not recorded which). The nucleotides read TGTGCCAGCAGCTTAGCTTTGGGACGTAGCCAGGCCTACGAGCAGTACTTC. This encodes CASSLALGRSQAYEQYF.